One sample yielded the 14 T cell receptor beta chains listed below, sequenced in a study of Graves' ophthalmopathy and Graves' hyperthyroidism. TCR beta CDR3 regions were amplified from RNA transcripts. RT-PCR with HTBI primers came first, then second-round multiplex PCR. TCRdb passed the multiplex PCR reads through MiXCR, listing each CDR3 protein once. This table holds some 350,000 distinct CDR3 sequences, 15% to 20% found once. The sequencing sample was made of peripheral blood. All receptors come from an adult woman with stable Graves' hyperthyroidism.

This clonotype was counted at least ten times. The CDR3 here is CASSLQGQVETQYF. DNA of the CDR3: TGTGCCAGCAGCTTACAGGGGCAAGTGGAGACCCAGTACTTC. The chain uses TRBV11-2 and TRBJ2-5; a possible D gene is TRBD1 (6 bases). V was trimmed by 2 bases and J by 5 bases, leaving 12 bases between them. The germline CDR1 and CDR2 sequences are SGHAT and FQNNGV. There are 14 residues in the CDR3.

Ten or more counts support this clonotype. V is TRBV7-2 and J is TRBJ2-2; D uncertain. Trimming stripped 0 bases from V and 0 bases from J, with 5 bases between. Germline V gene sequence: CDR1 SGHTA, CDR2 FQGNSA. The CDR3 is 15 amino acids. CDR3 loop: CASSLAEANTGELFF. The DNA for the CDR3 is TGTGCCAGCAGCTTAGCTGAGGCGAACACCGGGGAGCTGTTTTTT.

This clonotype occurred many times. V and J are TRBV19 and TRBJ1-1, with 8 bases matching TRBD1. CDR1 and CDR2 (germline): LNHDA, SQIVND (reference sequence). V gave up 5 bases and J gave up 1 base; unmatched junction bases: 12. The CDR3 covers 17 residues. The DNA for the CDR3 is TGTGCCAGTAGTCTCGAGACAGGGGCCATCGGGAACACTGAAGCTTTCTTT. Translated, it gives CASSLETGAIGNTEAFF.

This clonotype was seen many times. The chain carries TRBV6-2 or TRBV6-3 and TRBJ2-2; TRBD1 aligns across 9 bases. Germline assignment: CDR1 MNHEY and CDR2 SVGEGT. The CDR3 is 16 residues long. V was clipped by 5 bases and J by 4 bases; unmatched bases: 8. The CDR3 sequence: CASSPTGGFSTGELFF. The CDR3 DNA follows: TGTGCCAGCAGTCCGACAGGGGGGTTTTCCACCGGGGAGCTGTTTTTT.

In its sample, this clonotype was seen a few times. V is TRBV6-5 and J is TRBJ1-5, with a tentative D call TRBD1 (5 bases). The CDR3 covers 15 residues. CDR1 MNHEY and CDR2 SVGAGI come from the germline V gene. V lost 2 bases to trimming and J lost 2 bases, with 10 bases between them. CDR3 coding DNA: TGTGCCAGCAGTTACCCCCAACAGGGCAATCAGCCCCAGCATTTT. Its protein product is CASSYPQQGNQPQHF.

In its sample, this clonotype was seen many times. This sequence joins TRBV12-3 or TRBV12-4 and TRBJ2-7, with 7 bases that match TRBD2. The trim removed 5 bases at V and 2 bases at J, leaving 9 bases unmatched. This CDR3 comprises 15 residues. CDR3: CASSPGASGTYEQYF. In DNA, the CDR3 is TGTGCCAGCAGTCCAGGTGCTAGCGGCACCTACGAGCAGTACTTC.

This clonotype was seen many times. The rearrangement joins TRBV5-1 to TRBJ2-7, with D perhaps TRBD2 (6 bases). Germline V gene sequence: CDR1 SGHRS, CDR2 YFSETQ. Trimming removed 4 bases at V and 2 bases at J, with 13 bases between. The CDR3 is made up of 14 amino acids. This CDR3 reads CASSMGLATYEQYF. The CDR3 nucleotides are TGCGCCAGCAGCATGGGGCTAGCGACCTACGAGCAGTACTTC.

This clonotype was counted many times. V usage is TRBV7-9 and J usage is TRBJ2-5; D ambiguous. V shed 3 bases and J shed 3 bases, with 11 bases lying between them. Germline loops: CDR1 SEHNR, CDR2 FQNEAQ (reference sequence). The CDR3 has 14 residues. This CDR3 reads CASSFRLDEETQYF. For the CDR3, the DNA is TGTGCCAGCAGCTTCCGGCTAGACGAAGAGACCCAGTACTTC.

This clonotype was counted at least ten times. V gene TRBV27 combines with J gene TRBJ2-5; 9 bases align to TRBD2. This CDR3 is built from 14 residues. The germline CDR1 and CDR2 sequences are MNHEY and SMNVEV (reference sequence). J was trimmed by 5 bases and V by 6 bases; bases with no gene match: 7. The CDR3 DNA follows: TGTGCCAGCAGGATAGCGGGAGATCTTGAGACCCAGTACTTC. Protein product: CASRIAGDLETQYF.

This clonotype was recorded at least ten times. The chain carries TRBV14 and TRBJ1-1; 7 nucleotides line up with TRBD1. This CDR3 spans 14 amino acids. V shed 6 bases, J shed 10 bases, and the junction held 14 bases outside the gene matches. CDR1 is SGHDN, CDR2 FVKESK, per germline. CDR3 DNA: TGTGCCAGCAGTCGAGCGAACAGGGGCCTGAGAGCTTTCTTT. Protein product: CASSRANRGLRAFF.

This clonotype appeared many times. The chain couples TRBV5-6 to TRBJ2-7; D gene unclear. Germline lookup yields CDR1 SGHDT and CDR2 YYEEEE. The V end was cut by 4 bases, the J end by 7 bases, with 12 bases between. The CDR3 totals 12 residues. The CDR3 region has the DNA TGTGCCAGCAGCCGGGCGGTGGGAGAGCAGTACTTC. Residues: CASSRAVGEQYF.

The CDR3 reads CASSQDRALNTGELFF. The CDR3 DNA sequence: TGTGCCAGCAGCCAAGACAGGGCCCTGAACACCGGGGAGCTGTTTTTT. The chain recombines TRBV3-1 with TRBJ2-2; D possibly corresponds to TRBD1 (5 bases). The CDR3 is 16 residues long. Between the trimmed V and J ends, which lost 0 bases and 1 base, there was a span of 9 bases. Per the germline V gene, CDR1 is LGHDT and CDR2 is YNNKEL (reference sequence).

The chain uses TRBV7-8 and TRBJ2-4, with a possible D match to TRBD1 (6 bases). The CDR3 runs to 17 residues. Between the trimmed V and J ends, which lost 5 bases and 0 bases, there was a span of 17 bases. Germline values: CDR1 SGHVS, CDR2 FQNEAQ. CDR3: CASSPHRDIIAKNIQYF. Here the CDR3 DNA reads TGTGCCAGCAGCCCCCACCGGGACATTATAGCCAAAAACATTCAGTACTTC.

This clonotype showed up many times. V gene TRBV20-1 combines with J gene TRBJ2-5; D not certain. The V gene lost 2 bases and the J gene lost 0 bases, with 1 base spanning the gap. CDR3 length: 11 residues. Looked up from germline, CDR1 is DFQATT and CDR2 is SNEGSKA (reference sequence). This CDR3 is CSARNQETQYF. CDR3 DNA: TGCAGTGCTAGAAACCAAGAGACCCAGTACTTC.